These T cell receptor beta chains were read from a single sample in a study of CD4 T cells in relation to SARS-CoV-2 and coronaviruses. Libraries were prepared by immunoSEQ multiplex PCR; TCRdb keeps only in-frame clonotypes and omits some of them. Of about 59,000 clones in the sample, roughly 90% were seen once. The sequenced sample was memory CD4+ T cells from PBMCs. These receptors all stem from a human donor in good health. The CDR3 runs from the conserved cysteine through the conserved F or W. The order of the fields is clone size, V gene, D gene, J gene, CDR3 DNA, CDR3 protein. A D gene is named only where the DNA matches it firmly. For some rows the clone size is stated as once, few or many, or as a class when expanded; others skip it.

>-|TRBV7-9|-|TRBJ2-5
TGTGCCAGCTCCCCCCGGGGCAGGATGGGAGAGACCCAGTACTTC
CASSPRGRMGETQYF
>-|TRBV6-5|TRBD2|TRBJ2-3
TGTGCCAGCAGTCCGAGCGGGAGAGCGGCAGATACGCAGTATTTT
CASSPSGRAADTQYF
>-|TRBV6-5|-|TRBJ1-2
TGTGCCAGCAGCCGGGATCCCACGTATGGCTACACCTTC
CASSRDPTYGYTF
>-|TRBV7-7|-|TRBJ2-5
TGTGCCAGCAGCTCCGGTACGCAGACCCAGTACTTC
CASSSGTQTQYF
>-|TRBV28|-|TRBJ1-5
TGTGCCACCCTGGAAGGGTTTCTGAGCAATCAGCCCCAGCATTTT
CATLEGFLSNQPQHF
>-|TRBV5-4|-|TRBJ1-2
TGTGCCAGCAGCACGGACGGTATTTATGGCTACACCTTC
CASSTDGIYGYTF
>-|TRBV28|-|TRBJ1-3
TGTGCCAGCAGTTCCTCCGGGGATCCTGGAAACACCATATATTTT
CASSSSGDPGNTIYF
>-|TRBV6-5|-|TRBJ2-3
TGTGCTACCAGCAGGGAAACGGGCACAGATACGCAGTATTTT
CATSRETGTDTQYF
>-|TRBV5-1|TRBD2|TRBJ2-5
TGCGCCAGCAGCTCGGGGGGCGGGAGGGGTCGTCGAGAGACCCAGTACTTC
CASSSGGGRGRRETQYF
>-|TRBV18|TRBD2|TRBJ2-1
TGTGCCAGCTCACCATCTTTGGGACTAGCGGGGAATGAGCAGTTCTTC
CASSPSLGLAGNEQFF
>few|TRBV7-8|-|TRBJ1-5
TGTGCCAGCAGATTAGGAATTTCTAATCAGCCCCAGCATTTT
CASRLGISNQPQHF
>-|TRBV5-6|TRBD1|TRBJ2-3
TGTGCCAGCAGCCCGGGACAGGGGACCCGTACGCAGTATTTT
CASSPGQGTRTQYF
>once|TRBV6-2/TRBV6-3|-|TRBJ2-1
TGTGCCAGCAGTTACCCTACCCCGGGCAATGAGCAGTTCTTC
CASSYPTPGNEQFF
>-|TRBV29-1|TRBD1|TRBJ2-1
TGCAGCGTTGACAGGGACTCCGGACAGGGCTACAATGAGCAGTTCTTC
CSVDRDSGQGYNEQFF
>-|TRBV19|TRBD1|TRBJ1-2
TGTGCCAGTAACCCGACAGGGGGCCACAACTCTGGTGGCTACACCTTC
CASNPTGGHNSGGYTF
>-|TRBV24-1|TRBD2|TRBJ2-1
TGTGCCACCTCATCAGGCGGGATAGGGAGGGACAATGAGCAGTTCTTC
CATSSGGIGRDNEQFF
>-|TRBV7-9|TRBD1|TRBJ1-1
TGTGCCAGCAGCTCACAGACAGGGCGACCTTTCTTT
CASSSQTGRPFF
>-|TRBV27|TRBD2|TRBJ2-7
TGTGCCAGCAGTTTATTCGCGGGAGGCTCCTACGAGCAGTACTTC
CASSLFAGGSYEQYF
>-|TRBV2|-|TRBJ1-1
TGTGCCAGCAGTGGGATAACCTTTATAATGAACACTGAAGCTTTCTTT
CASSGITFIMNTEAFF
>-|TRBV28|-|TRBJ2-7
TGTGCCAGCATCCACGGGGCTCCCACCTACGAGCAGTACTTC
CASIHGAPTYEQYF
>-|TRBV19|-|TRBJ1-6
TGTGCCAGTAGTATAAGCTCTTCGTATTCACCCCTCCACTTT
CASSISSSYSPLHF
>-|TRBV7-9|-|TRBJ1-2
TGTGCCAGCAGCTCCTTCTTCGAGGGAGGTAACTATGGCTACACCTTC
CASSSFFEGGNYGYTF
>once|TRBV6-5|-|TRBJ1-1
TGTGCCAGCAGACCGCGGGACAACACTGAAGCTTTCTTT
CASRPRDNTEAFF
>-|TRBV7-9|-|TRBJ1-2
TGTGCCAGCAGCTTAGTAGCCCTCGAATATGGCTACACCTTC
CASSLVALEYGYTF
>-|TRBV24-1|-|TRBJ2-3
TGTGCCACCAGTGACACGGGGCGATTATATACGCAGTATTTT
CATSDTGRLYTQYF
>-|TRBV6-5|-|TRBJ1-6
TGTGCCAGCAGACAGCCTACCTATAATTCACCCCTCCACTTT
CASRQPTYNSPLHF
>-|TRBV2|-|TRBJ1-2
TGTGCCAGCAGTGCCCAGCTTAACTATGGCTACACCTTC
CASSAQLNYGYTF
>-|TRBV18|TRBD1|TRBJ2-7
TGTGCCAGCTCGGGACAGCTCGAGTACGAGCAGTACTTC
CASSGQLEYEQYF
>-|TRBV9|-|TRBJ1-1
TGTGCCAGCAGCTATCTGGGGACTTCGGAAGCTTTCTTT
CASSYLGTSEAFF
>-|TRBV28|-|TRBJ1-1
TGTGCCAGCAGTTTCCGAACTGAAGCTTTCTTT
CASSFRTEAFF
>-|TRBV18|-|TRBJ2-7
TGTGCCAGCTCACCCACACAACTAGGGACCTACGAGCAGTACTTC
CASSPTQLGTYEQYF
>few|TRBV3-1/TRBV3-2|TRBD2|TRBJ2-1
TGTGCCAGCAGCCCCCAAGGGGAGGGCCCCGATGAGCAGTTCTTC
CASSPQGEGPDEQFF
>-|TRBV19|TRBD2|TRBJ2-3
TGTGCCAGTAAGGGACTAGCGGGAGGAGGCACAGATACGCAGTATTTT
CASKGLAGGGTDTQYF
>once|TRBV24-1|-|TRBJ2-2
TGTGCCTCCCCGGGGGCCGGGGAGCTGTTTTTT
CASPGAGELFF
>-|TRBV14|TRBD1|TRBJ1-5
TGTGCCAGCAGCCCGAGACAGGGGTCGGTTCTTAGCAATCAGCCCCAGCATTTT
CASSPRQGSVLSNQPQHF
>few|TRBV28|-|TRBJ2-3
TGTGCCAGCAGTCTAATGGGAAAGTTTGGGGGGACAGATACGCAGTATTTT
CASSLMGKFGGTDTQYF
>-|TRBV15|-|TRBJ1-1
TGTGCCACCAGCAGAGGAGGTGGGGGCCCGAACACTGAAGCTTTCTTT
CATSRGGGGPNTEAFF
>-|TRBV19|TRBD2|TRBJ2-1
TGTGCCAGTAGTCTCCGGGACTACCCCAATGGTGAGCAGTTCTTC
CASSLRDYPNGEQFF
>-|TRBV5-1|-|TRBJ1-3
TGCGCCAGCAGCGTAACAGGAGAAGGAGGAAACACCATATATTTT
CASSVTGEGGNTIYF
>once|TRBV27|-|TRBJ1-1
TGTGCCAGCAATATACAGGGTGGGGACACTGAAGCTTTCTTT
CASNIQGGDTEAFF
>-|TRBV11-2|TRBD1|TRBJ2-7
TGTGCCAGCAGCCTAATAAACCGGGACAGGAGCCGAAGCTCCTACGAGCAGTACTTC
CASSLINRDRSRSSYEQYF
>-|TRBV7-2|-|TRBJ1-1
TGTGCCAGCAGCTCCGGCCTCGGGGGCGGAAGAGCTTTCTTT
CASSSGLGGGRAFF
>-|TRBV6-2/TRBV6-3|-|TRBJ1-5
TGTGCCAGCAGTTACCCTGACAGGACCCTTCTCAATCAGCCCCAGCATTTT
CASSYPDRTLLNQPQHF
>-|TRBV7-3|-|TRBJ2-5
TGTGCCAGCAGCTTAGAAAGGGAGACCCAGTACTTC
CASSLERETQYF
>-|TRBV6-5|TRBD2|TRBJ2-7
TGTGCCAGCAAGACTAGCGGGACCTACGAGCAGTACTTC
CASKTSGTYEQYF
>-|TRBV18|-|TRBJ2-5
TGTGCCAGCTCAGTCGGGGACCAAGAGACCCAGTACTTC
CASSVGDQETQYF
>-|TRBV12-3/TRBV12-4|-|TRBJ1-2
TGTGCCAGCAGCCTGCTGCGGAACTATGGCTACACCTTC
CASSLLRNYGYTF
>-|TRBV18|-|TRBJ1-3
TGTGCCAGCTCACCAAAGGGAGGGACTGGAAACACCATATATTTT
CASSPKGGTGNTIYF
>-|TRBV30|-|TRBJ1-6
TGTGCCTGGACCTTACAGAGCTCCTATAATTCACCCCTCCACTTT
CAWTLQSSYNSPLHF
>-|TRBV10-2|TRBD1|TRBJ1-4
TGCGCCAGCAGACCACAGGGGGAAAAACTGTTTTTT
CASRPQGEKLFF
>-|TRBV28|-|TRBJ2-1
TGTGCCAGCAGGTTTTATGGGGGAGGACGGTACAATGAGCAGTTCTTC
CASRFYGGGRYNEQFF